This is a list of T cell receptor beta chains from one sample in a study of blood T cell repertoires in COVID-19. Clones were sequenced by immunoSEQ multiplex PCR, and TCRdb holds only the in-frame ones, with some missing. The sample shows 250,000 or so clones, about four fifths of them seen only once. Material for sequencing was peripheral blood. These receptors came from a man aged 25-45 years who had recovered from COVID-19. Both conserved end residues are part of each CDR3. A D gene is named only where the DNA matches it firmly. Clone size is given for some rows only: seen once, a few or many times, or a class if the clone is expanded.

>14|TRBD1|NA|TRBV29-1|TRBJ1-4
CSVGDRGTNEKLFF
TGCAGCGTCGGTGACAGGGGAACTAATGAAAAACTGTTTTTT
>14|NA|once|TRBV5-1|TRBJ1-5
CASSYGPGEQPQHF
TGCGCCAGCAGCTACGGACCAGGGGAGCAGCCCCAGCATTTT
>16|NA|few|TRBV19|TRBJ1-1
CASIPTPTSLNTEAFF
TGTGCCAGTATCCCCACCCCGACTAGTTTGAACACTGAAGCTTTCTTT
>12|TRBD2|NA|TRBV2|TRBJ2-4
CARGAGENIQYF
TGTGCCCGAGGAGCGGGAGAAAACATTCAGTACTTC
>15|NA|NA|TRBV4-1|TRBJ1-2
CASSQDWTINYGYTF
TGCGCCAGCAGCCAAGATTGGACAATTAACTATGGCTACACCTTC
>13|NA|once|TRBV12-3/TRBV12-4|TRBJ1-2
CASTYRATYGYTF
TGTGCCAGCACGTACAGGGCGACCTATGGCTACACCTTC
>16|NA|NA|TRBV3-1/TRBV3-2|TRBJ1-5
CASSQGTGRNNQPQHF
TGTGCCAGCAGCCAAGGTACAGGGCGAAACAATCAGCCCCAGCATTTT
>15|TRBD1|NA|TRBV6-5|TRBJ1-4
CASSYGQGYNEKLFF
TGTGCCAGCAGTTACGGACAGGGGTATAATGAAAAACTGTTTTTT
>14|NA|NA|TRBV6-5|TRBJ1-4
CASSTQGNNEKLFF
TGTGCCAGCAGTACACAGGGAAATAATGAAAAACTGTTTTTT
>14|TRBD2|NA|TRBV29-1|TRBJ2-7
CSVERGGASYEQYF
TGCAGCGTTGAACGCGGGGGGGCCTCCTACGAGCAGTACTTC
>14|TRBD1|NA|TRBV28|TRBJ1-3
CASSFPQGANTIYF
TGTGCCAGCAGTTTCCCACAGGGGGCGAACACCATATATTTT
>15|NA|NA|TRBV6-5|TRBJ2-2
CASKSGTTPGGELFF
TGTGCCAGCAAATCCGGGACAACCCCGGGCGGGGAGCTGTTTTTT
>15|NA|NA|TRBV25-1|TRBJ1-1
CASSDRPGGNTEAFF
TGTGCCAGCAGTGATCGGCCAGGAGGGAACACTGAAGCTTTCTTT
>15|NA|few|TRBV7-9|TRBJ1-5
CASSPGQSSNQPQHF
TGTGCCAGCAGCCCCGGACAATCTAGCAATCAGCCCCAGCATTTT
>16|NA|NA|TRBV27|TRBJ2-3
CASSFGSGGHTDTQYF
TGTGCCAGCAGTTTTGGTAGCGGAGGTCACACAGATACGCAGTATTTT
>14|TRBD1|NA|TRBV6-5|TRBJ1-1
CASSPWDRGAEAFF
TGTGCCAGCAGTCCCTGGGACAGGGGGGCTGAAGCTTTCTTT
>16|TRBD2|NA|TRBV5-1|TRBJ2-1
CASSLVGTSSYNEQFF
TGCGCCAGCAGCTTGGTGGGGACTAGTTCCTACAATGAGCAGTTCTTC
>18|TRBD2|once|TRBV7-8|TRBJ2-5
CASSLERGLAGGQETQYF
TGTGCCAGCAGCCTAGAGAGGGGACTAGCGGGGGGGCAAGAGACCCAGTACTTC
>15|TRBD1|NA|TRBV6-6|TRBJ2-3
CASSYDDRGQDTQYF
TGTGCCAGCAGTTATGACGACAGGGGGCAAGATACGCAGTATTTT
>14|NA|NA|TRBV3-1/TRBV3-2|TRBJ1-3
CASSIGGSGNTIYF
TGTGCCAGCAGCATCGGGGGATCAGGAAACACCATATATTTT
>16|NA|NA|TRBV19|TRBJ1-5
CASSITGLPGNQPQHF
TGTGCCAGTAGTATCACAGGGTTGCCTGGCAATCAGCCCCAGCATTTT
>16|TRBD1|NA|TRBV7-2|TRBJ2-7
CASSTDRGVVNYEQYF
TGTGCCAGCAGCACGGACAGGGGGGTAGTGAACTACGAGCAGTACTTC
>13|NA|once|TRBV7-8|TRBJ1-5
CASSLERDQPQHF
TGTGCCAGCAGCTTAGAGAGGGATCAGCCCCAGCATTTT
>15|TRBD2|NA|TRBV2|TRBJ2-1
CASSFAGGESVEQFF
TGTGCCAGCAGCTTCGCGGGGGGCGAATCGGTTGAGCAGTTCTTC
>13|TRBD1|NA|TRBV7-6|TRBJ1-3
CASRGLQGNTIYF
TGTGCCAGCAGAGGACTACAGGGGAACACCATATATTTT
>12|TRBD1|once|TRBV12-3/TRBV12-4|TRBJ1-2
CASSRQGHGYTF
TGTGCCAGCAGCCGACAGGGCCATGGCTACACCTTC
>14|TRBD1|NA|TRBV28|TRBJ2-1
CASRRRTGGNEQFF
TGTGCCAGCAGGCGAAGGACAGGTGGGAATGAGCAGTTCTTC
>14|NA|NA|TRBV5-3|TRBJ1-2
CARSLRRDGNGYTF
TGTGCCAGAAGCTTGCGCAGGGATGGTAATGGCTACACCTTC
>13|NA|NA|TRBV14|TRBJ1-1
CASSLIPDRGDFF
TGTGCCAGCAGCCTTATCCCGGACAGAGGGGATTTCTTT